This T cell receptor (beta chain) appears in the sequencing data of a study of neurological immune-mediated disorders. It was from 2 million PBMCs stored at -80 C that the unsorted libraries were obtained. CDR1 and CDR2 from the germline V gene are DFQATT and SNEGSKA (reference sequence). The CDR3 has 16 amino acids. J lost 0 bases, V lost 1 base, and 7 bases had no gene match. This clonotype showed up many times. The cDNA was generated by 5'RACE with 10-nucleotide random UMIs. One entry per CDR3 protein, called by TCRdb with MiXCR from the 5' RACE reads. Of about 89,000 distinct CDR3 sequences detected, roughly 2.6% appear once; the ten largest clones hold around 1.1%.

Sample: PBMCs. The V call is TRBV20-1, the J call TRBJ1-2; 8 bases agree with TRBD1. The receptor's source is a woman aged 25-40 years with multiple sclerosis. CDR3 loop: CSARVPGQDPNYGYTF. DNA of the CDR3: TGCAGTGCTAGAGTACCGGGACAGGATCCTAACTATGGCTACACCTTC.